The rows below give T cell receptor beta chains drawn from one sample of a study of T cell responses to AZD1222 COVID-19 vaccine. Produced via immunoSEQ multiplex PCR; TCRdb's table is partial and in-frame only. This table holds 91,000 or so clones, about 94% found once. This sample comprised peripheral blood, obtained 28 days after the second AZD1222 dose. The receptors stem from an adult who received the AZD1222 COVID-19 vaccine. CDR3s include the opening cysteine and the closing phenylalanine or tryptophan. D genes are given only for firm matches. Not all rows give a size; the values are once, few, many and, for expanded clones, a class.

len | j_gene | v_gene | abundance | d_gene | CDR3aa | CDR3nt
14 | TRBJ1-6 | TRBV27 | - | - | CASSPGRNNSPLHF | TGTGCCAGCAGCCCGGGACGGAATAATTCACCCCTCCACTTT
16 | TRBJ2-6 | TRBV2 | - | TRBD2 | CASTPRGVAGANVLTF | TGTGCCAGCACTCCCCGGGGGGTGGCTGGGGCCAACGTCCTGACTTTC
15 | TRBJ1-1 | TRBV14 | - | - | CASSSHVGGNTEAFF | TGTGCCAGCAGCTCTCACGTAGGGGGGAACACTGAAGCTTTCTTT
14 | TRBJ1-6 | TRBV6-5 | - | - | CASSYRVPDSPLHF | TGTGCCAGCAGTTACAGGGTTCCGGATTCACCCCTCCACTTT
15 | TRBJ1-3 | TRBV4-2 | - | TRBD1 | CASSPDRGPGNTIYF | TGTGCCAGCAGCCCGGACAGGGGGCCTGGAAACACCATATATTTT
16 | TRBJ1-2 | TRBV2 | - | TRBD1 | CASSGTGRSSDYGYTF | TGTGCCAGCAGCGGGACAGGGCGGAGTTCCGACTATGGCTACACCTTC
14 | TRBJ2-7 | TRBV5-1 | - | TRBD1 | CASSSGQGDPEQYF | TGCGCCAGCAGCTCGGGACAGGGAGATCCCGAGCAGTACTTC
14 | TRBJ1-1 | TRBV19 | - | - | CASVPRRADTEAFF | TGTGCCAGTGTCCCACGGAGGGCGGACACTGAAGCTTTCTTT
14 | TRBJ1-5 | TRBV7-8 | once | - | CASSLSTDYQPQHF | TGTGCCAGCAGCTTATCGACAGACTATCAGCCCCAGCATTTT
13 | TRBJ1-2 | TRBV6-5 | once | TRBD1 | CASSPGQGGGYTF | TGTGCCAGCTCCCCGGGACAGGGAGGTGGCTACACCTTC
14 | TRBJ1-5 | TRBV5-1 | - | - | CASSFQGGNQPQHF | TGCGCCAGCAGCTTCCAAGGTGGCAATCAGCCCCAGCATTTT
13 | TRBJ1-1 | TRBV19 | - | - | CASSIGGGAEAFF | TGTGCCAGTAGTATAGGCGGGGGGGCAGAAGCTTTCTTT
15 | TRBJ2-1 | TRBV29-1 | - | TRBD2 | CSVDLTSGGFVEQFF | TGCAGCGTTGATCTGACTAGCGGGGGTTTCGTTGAGCAGTTCTTC
14 | TRBJ1-2 | TRBV14 | - | TRBD1 | CASSLPRGLDGYTF | TGTGCCAGCAGCCTGCCGAGGGGGCTGGATGGCTACACCTTC
15 | TRBJ1-6 | TRBV4-3 | - | - | CASSLRAGNNSPLHF | TGCGCCAGCAGCTTACGGGCAGGGAATAATTCACCCCTCCACTTT
13 | TRBJ1-5 | TRBV6-5 | - | - | CASSRRGNQPQHF | TGTGCCAGCAGCCGTAGGGGCAATCAGCCCCAGCATTTT
17 | TRBJ2-5 | TRBV4-2 | - | TRBD2 | CASSPARGGRTSETQYF | TGTGCCAGCAGCCCGGCACGGGGGGGCCGAACGTCTGAGACCCAGTACTTC
16 | TRBJ2-5 | TRBV11-2 | - | - | CASSLLSGHDGETQYF | TGTGCCAGCAGCTTGCTATCGGGCCACGACGGGGAGACCCAGTACTTC
13 | TRBJ1-4 | TRBV5-1 | - | - | CASSSEGGEKLFF | TGCGCCAGCAGCTCCGAAGGTGGTGAAAAACTGTTTTTT
14 | TRBJ2-3 | TRBV7-3 | - | TRBD1 | CASSLDRGADTQYF | TGTGCCAGCAGCTTAGACAGGGGAGCAGATACGCAGTATTTT